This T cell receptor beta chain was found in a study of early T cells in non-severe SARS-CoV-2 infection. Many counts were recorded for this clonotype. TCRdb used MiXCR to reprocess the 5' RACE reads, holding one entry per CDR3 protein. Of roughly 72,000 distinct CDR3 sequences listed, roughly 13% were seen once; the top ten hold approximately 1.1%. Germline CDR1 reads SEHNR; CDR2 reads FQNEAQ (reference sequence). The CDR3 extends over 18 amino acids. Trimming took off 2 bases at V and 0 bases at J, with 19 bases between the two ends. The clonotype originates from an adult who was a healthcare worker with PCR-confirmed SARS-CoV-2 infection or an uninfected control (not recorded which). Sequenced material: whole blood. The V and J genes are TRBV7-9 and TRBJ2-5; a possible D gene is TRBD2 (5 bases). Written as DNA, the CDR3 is TGTGCCAGCAGCTTATTCGCCGGGATTTTCGTTAACCAAGAGACCCAGTACTTC. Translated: CASSLFAGIFVNQETQYF.